These T cell receptor beta chains were read from a single sample in a study of T cell changes during pregnancy in multiple sclerosis. Using immunoSEQ multiplex PCR, the repertoire was profiled, and TCRdb retains in-frame clones only, with some absent. Among approximately 90,000 clones listed, around 94% were seen once. This specimen was peripheral blood, taken in the third trimester of pregnancy. Source of these receptors: a female donor with multiple sclerosis, enrolled in a pregnancy study. Both conserved end residues are part of each CDR3. The D gene is left open where the match is weak. Part of the rows lack a size; the others show once, few, many or a class for expanded clones.

.,15,TRBV4-3,TRBJ2-3,TRBD2,TGCGCCAGCAGCCAAGCGGGAGGGGACACAGATACGCAGTATTTT,CASSQAGGDTDTQYF
.,18,TRBV18,TRBJ2-2,.,TGTGCCAGCTCCCTCAAATATTCGACAGAGAAGAACACCGGGGAGCTGTTTTTT,CASSLKYSTEKNTGELFF
.,14,TRBV30,TRBJ2-1,TRBD2,TGTGCCTGGAGTCCCTGGCGGGAGATAAATGAGCAGTTCTTC,CAWSPWREINEQFF
.,19,TRBV2,TRBJ2-3,.,TGTGCCAGCAGTGAGAGGACAGGGAGGGTAGCGGGAGGCACAGATACGCAGTATTTT,CASSERTGRVAGGTDTQYF
.,15,TRBV19,TRBJ1-2,.,TGTGCCAGTAGTGCACAACAGGGTTTAGCCTATGGCTACACCTTC,CASSAQQGLAYGYTF
.,15,TRBV10-1,TRBJ2-3,TRBD2,TGCGCCAGCAGTGAGTCCGGGACTAGCCTAGATACGCAGTATTTT,CASSESGTSLDTQYF
.,15,TRBV9,TRBJ2-1,TRBD2,TGTGCCAGCAGCTCCCGACTAGCGGGAAACAATGAGCAGTTCTTC,CASSSRLAGNNEQFF
.,11,TRBV20-1,TRBJ1-2,.,TGCAGTGCTAGCGGGGAGTATGGCTACACCTTC,CSASGEYGYTF
.,16,TRBV7-3,TRBJ1-2,.,TGTGCCAGCAGCCCGGTGGGCGGGACCCCTAACTATGGCTACACCTTC,CASSPVGGTPNYGYTF
.,13,TRBV7-9,TRBJ1-4,TRBD1,TGTGCGTCAGGGGGTGCTCCTAATGAAAAACTGTTTTTT,CASGGAPNEKLFF
.,14,TRBV25-1,TRBJ2-1,TRBD2,TGTGCCAGCAGTGCTAGCGGGATTGACAATGAGCAGTTCTTC,CASSASGIDNEQFF
.,14,TRBV6-4,TRBJ2-2,TRBD2,TGTGCCAGCAGTGAAGTTGCGGGAGCCGGGGAGCTGTTTTTT,CASSEVAGAGELFF
.,14,TRBV29-1,TRBJ2-2,.,TGCAGCGTACAAAAGATCGTGAACACCGGGGAGCTGTTTTTT,CSVQKIVNTGELFF
.,14,TRBV19,TRBJ2-2,.,TGTGCCAGTAGTCCCTCGGGGAGCACCGGGGAGCTGTTTTTT,CASSPSGSTGELFF
.,15,TRBV5-3,TRBJ1-5,.,TGTGCCAGAAGCTACGGGAGGTCGCGCAATCAGCCCCAGCATTTT,CARSYGRSRNQPQHF
.,12,TRBV29-1,TRBJ1-1,.,TGCAGCGCCGAAAGGGGGAACACTGAAGCTTTCTTT,CSAERGNTEAFF
.,11,TRBV7-6,TRBJ2-7,.,TGTGCCAGCAGCCCAGGGAACGAGCAGTACTTC,CASSPGNEQYF
.,15,TRBV6-1,TRBJ2-5,TRBD1,TGTGCCAGCAGTTTAACAGGGGGAGAAGGAGAGACCCAGTACTTC,CASSLTGGEGETQYF
.,11,TRBV29-1,TRBJ1-2,TRBD1,TGCAGCGGGACAGGGTTAGAGGGCTACACCTTC,CSGTGLEGYTF
.,19,TRBV27,TRBJ2-1,TRBD2,TGTGCCAGCAGTTTAAAGCTTGGACTAGCGGGCGGCTCCTACAATGAGCAGTTCTTC,CASSLKLGLAGGSYNEQFF
few,15,TRBV27,TRBJ1-5,.,TGTGCCAGCAGTGTGAGGGGGAGACGCAATCAGCCCCAGCATTTT,CASSVRGRRNQPQHF
.,17,TRBV7-8,TRBJ2-6,TRBD1,TGTGCCAGCAGCTCCAGCGGACAGGGGACTGGGGCCAACGTCCTGACTTTC,CASSSSGQGTGANVLTF
.,17,TRBV9,TRBJ2-1,TRBD1,TGTGCCAGCAGCGAGCTGAGGACAGGGCCCCTTTACAATGAGCAGTTCTTC,CASSELRTGPLYNEQFF
.,15,TRBV7-2,TRBJ1-1,.,TGTGCCAGCAGCCCCCATGGACAGTTGAACACTGAAGCTTTCTTT,CASSPHGQLNTEAFF
once,16,TRBV7-9,TRBJ2-1,.,TGTGCCAGCAGCTTAGCCAGACTCGCAGGGAGGACTGAGCAGTTCTTC,CASSLARLAGRTEQFF
.,16,TRBV7-7,TRBJ2-2,.,TGTGCCAGCAGCTCCGGTATAGGGGCGCTTTCCGGGGAGCTGTTTTTT,CASSSGIGALSGELFF
.,16,TRBV2,TRBJ2-7,TRBD2,TGTGCCAGCAGAGGACTAGCGGTACTATCAGCCTACGAGCAGTACTTC,CASRGLAVLSAYEQYF
.,15,TRBV6-5,TRBJ2-7,TRBD2,TGTGCCAGCAGTCCTCTAGCGGGATTACGCAACGAGCAGTACTTC,CASSPLAGLRNEQYF
.,15,TRBV5-1,TRBJ2-1,TRBD2,TGCGCCAGCAGCACCGGAGGTAGCGGGAGTAATGAGCAGTTCTTC,CASSTGGSGSNEQFF
.,16,TRBV5-1,TRBJ2-1,TRBD2,TGCGCCAGCAGCGCTGTCGAGACTAGCAGCTACAATGAGCAGTTCTTC,CASSAVETSSYNEQFF
.,16,TRBV7-2,TRBJ1-1,.,TGTGCCAGCAGCTTAGGCTTCGACAGGTGGAACACTGAAGCTTTCTTT,CASSLGFDRWNTEAFF
.,14,TRBV4-1,TRBJ2-7,.,TGCGCCAGCAGCCAAGAAGGCAGGGGTTACGAGCAGTACTTC,CASSQEGRGYEQYF
few,14,TRBV21-1,TRBJ2-7,.,TGTGCCAGCTTCCGGACTAGCGGGAGCCGCGAGCAGTACTTC,CASFRTSGSREQYF
.,18,TRBV5-1,TRBJ1-4,.,TGCGCCAGCAGTTTCGGTCTCCGTATAACTACAACTAATGAAAAACTGTTTTTT,CASSFGLRITTTNEKLFF
once,14,TRBV11-2,TRBJ2-5,TRBD1,TGTGCCAGCAGCCCAACGGACAGGGAAGAGACCCAGTACTTC,CASSPTDREETQYF
once,14,TRBV19,TRBJ2-1,TRBD2,TGTGCCAGTAGTATACTAGCGGGCCCCAATGAGCAGTTCTTC,CASSILAGPNEQFF
.,15,TRBV2,TRBJ2-5,.,TGTGCCAGCAGTGAAGGGTCCCGCGGCCAAGAGACCCAGTACTTC,CASSEGSRGQETQYF
.,13,TRBV7-2,TRBJ2-1,.,TGTGCCAGCAGCCCTAGACCCTACAATGAGCAGTTCTTC,CASSPRPYNEQFF